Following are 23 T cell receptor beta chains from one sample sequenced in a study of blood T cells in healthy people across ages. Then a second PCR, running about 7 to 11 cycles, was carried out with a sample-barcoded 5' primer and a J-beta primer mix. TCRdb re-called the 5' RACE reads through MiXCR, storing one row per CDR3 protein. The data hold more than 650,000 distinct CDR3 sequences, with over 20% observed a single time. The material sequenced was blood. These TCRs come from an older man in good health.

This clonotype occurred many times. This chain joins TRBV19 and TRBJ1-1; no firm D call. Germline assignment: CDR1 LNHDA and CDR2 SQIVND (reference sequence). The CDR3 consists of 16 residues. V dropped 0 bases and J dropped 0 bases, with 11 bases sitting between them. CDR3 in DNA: TGTGCCAGTAGTATAGATCCGGAGGGATTGAACACTGAAGCTTTCTTT. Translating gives CASSIDPEGLNTEAFF. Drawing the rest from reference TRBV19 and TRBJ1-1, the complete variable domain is DGGITQSPKYLFRKEGQNVTLSCEQNLNHDAMYWYRQDPGQGLRLIYYSQIVNDFQKGDIAEGYSVSREKKESFPLTVTSAQKNPTAFYLCASSIDPEGLNTEAFFGQGTRLTVV.

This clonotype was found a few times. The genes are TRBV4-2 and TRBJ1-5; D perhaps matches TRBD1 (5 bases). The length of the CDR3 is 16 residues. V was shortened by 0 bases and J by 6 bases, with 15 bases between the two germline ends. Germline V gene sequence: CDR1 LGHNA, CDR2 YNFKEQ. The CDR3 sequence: CASSQEFRQGLQPQHF. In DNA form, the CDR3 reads TGTGCCAGCAGCCAAGAATTCCGGCAGGGTCTTCAGCCCCAGCATTTT.

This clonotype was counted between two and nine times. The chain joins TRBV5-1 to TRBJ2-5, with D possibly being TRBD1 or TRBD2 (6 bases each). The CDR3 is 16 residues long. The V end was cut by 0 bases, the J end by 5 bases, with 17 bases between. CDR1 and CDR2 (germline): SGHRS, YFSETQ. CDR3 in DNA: TGCGCCAGCAGCTTGGATGCCAGGGGCAGCGGGGAGACCCAGTACTTC. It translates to CASSLDARGSGETQYF.

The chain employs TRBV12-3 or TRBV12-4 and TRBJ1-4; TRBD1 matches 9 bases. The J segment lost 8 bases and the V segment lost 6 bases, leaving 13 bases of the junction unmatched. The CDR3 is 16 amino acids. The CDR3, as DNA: TGTGCCAGCAGAAAAAGGCCGGGACAGGGTATGGAAAAACTGTTTTTT. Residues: CASRKRPGQGMEKLFF.

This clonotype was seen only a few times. CDR3 amino acids: CASSGRDRVGGELFF. For the CDR3, the DNA is TGTGCCAGCAGTGGCCGGGACAGGGTAGGCGGGGAGCTGTTTTTT. V gene TRBV6-1 combines with J gene TRBJ2-2; TRBD1 matches 9 bases. The CDR3 is made up of 15 amino acids. J gave up 7 bases and V 4 bases, and 7 bases lay outside the gene matches. Germline CDR1 reads MNHNS; CDR2 reads SASEGT.

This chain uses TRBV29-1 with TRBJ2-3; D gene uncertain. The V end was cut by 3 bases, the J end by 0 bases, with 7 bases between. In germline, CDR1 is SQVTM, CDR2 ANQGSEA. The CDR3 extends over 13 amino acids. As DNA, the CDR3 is TGCAGCGTTGATACAGAGAGCACAGATACGCAGTATTTT. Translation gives CSVDTESTDTQYF.

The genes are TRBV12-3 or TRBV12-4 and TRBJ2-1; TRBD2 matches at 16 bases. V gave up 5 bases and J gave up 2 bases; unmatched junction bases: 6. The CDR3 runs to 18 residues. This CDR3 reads CASSLGLAGGLAYNEQFF. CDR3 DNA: TGTGCCAGCAGTCTGGGACTAGCGGGAGGGTTAGCCTACAATGAGCAGTTCTTC.

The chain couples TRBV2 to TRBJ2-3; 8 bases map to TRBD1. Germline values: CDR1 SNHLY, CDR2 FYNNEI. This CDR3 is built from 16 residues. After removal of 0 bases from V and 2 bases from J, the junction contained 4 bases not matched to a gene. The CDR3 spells CASSEAGTGSTDTQYF. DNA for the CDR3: TGTGCCAGCAGTGAAGCTGGGACAGGCTCCACAGATACGCAGTATTTT.

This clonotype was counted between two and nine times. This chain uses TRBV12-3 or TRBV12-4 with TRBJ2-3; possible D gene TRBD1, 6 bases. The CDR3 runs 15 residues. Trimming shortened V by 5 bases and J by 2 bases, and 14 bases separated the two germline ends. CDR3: CASSPRGLVTDTQYF. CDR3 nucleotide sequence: TGTGCCAGCAGTCCCAGGGGCCTTGTCACAGATACGCAGTATTTT.

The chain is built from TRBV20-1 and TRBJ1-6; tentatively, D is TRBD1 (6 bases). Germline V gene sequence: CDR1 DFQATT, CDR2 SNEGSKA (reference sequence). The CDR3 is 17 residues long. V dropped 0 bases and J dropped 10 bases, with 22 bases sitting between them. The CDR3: CSARDRLSGAEGSPLHF. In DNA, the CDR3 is TGCAGTGCTAGAGATAGGTTATCGGGGGCGGAGGGATCACCCCTCCACTTT.

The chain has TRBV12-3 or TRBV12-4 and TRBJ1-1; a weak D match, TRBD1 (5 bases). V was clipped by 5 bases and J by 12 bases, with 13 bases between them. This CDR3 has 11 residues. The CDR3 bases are TGTGCCAGCAGTGTCCCGGGGCCGACTTTCTTT. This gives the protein CASSVPGPTFF.

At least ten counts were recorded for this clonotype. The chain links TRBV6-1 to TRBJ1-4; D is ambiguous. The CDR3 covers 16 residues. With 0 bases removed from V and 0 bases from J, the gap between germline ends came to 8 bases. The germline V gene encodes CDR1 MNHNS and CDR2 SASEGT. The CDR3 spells CASSEAPGPTNEKLFF. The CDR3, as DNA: TGTGCCAGCAGTGAAGCGCCAGGCCCAACTAATGAAAAACTGTTTTTT.

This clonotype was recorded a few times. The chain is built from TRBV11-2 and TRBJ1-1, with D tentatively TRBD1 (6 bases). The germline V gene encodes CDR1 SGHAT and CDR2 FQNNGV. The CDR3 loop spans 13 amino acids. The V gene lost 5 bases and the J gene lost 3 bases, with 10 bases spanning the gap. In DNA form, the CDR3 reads TGTGCCAGCAGCACAGGGATTTACACTGAAGCTTTCTTT. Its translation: CASSTGIYTEAFF.

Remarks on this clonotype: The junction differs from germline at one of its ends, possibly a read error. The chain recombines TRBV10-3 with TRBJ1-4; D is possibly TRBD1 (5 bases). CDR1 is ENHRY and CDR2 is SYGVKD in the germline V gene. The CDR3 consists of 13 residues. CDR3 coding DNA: TGTGCCACCAGTGACAGTGGAAATGAAAAACTGTTTTTT. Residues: CATSDSGNEKLFF.

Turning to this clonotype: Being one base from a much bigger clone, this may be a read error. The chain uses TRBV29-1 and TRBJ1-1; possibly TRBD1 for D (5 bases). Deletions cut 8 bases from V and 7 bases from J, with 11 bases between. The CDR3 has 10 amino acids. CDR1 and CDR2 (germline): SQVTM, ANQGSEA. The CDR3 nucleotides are TGCAGCATTGGGGGGGGTGAAGCTTTCTTT. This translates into CSIGGGEAFF.

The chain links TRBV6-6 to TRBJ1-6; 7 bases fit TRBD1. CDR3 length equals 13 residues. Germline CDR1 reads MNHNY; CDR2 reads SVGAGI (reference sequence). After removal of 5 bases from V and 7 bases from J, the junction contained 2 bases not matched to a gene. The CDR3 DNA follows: TGTGCCAGCAGTACAGGGGAGAATTCACCCCTCCACTTT. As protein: CASSTGENSPLHF.

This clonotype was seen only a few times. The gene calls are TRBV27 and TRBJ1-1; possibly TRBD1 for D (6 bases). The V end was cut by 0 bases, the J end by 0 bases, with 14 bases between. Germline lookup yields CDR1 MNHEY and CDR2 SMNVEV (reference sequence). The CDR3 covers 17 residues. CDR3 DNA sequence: TGTGCCAGCAGTTTATCGGCCTGGACAGCCATGAACACTGAAGCTTTCTTT. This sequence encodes CASSLSAWTAMNTEAFF.

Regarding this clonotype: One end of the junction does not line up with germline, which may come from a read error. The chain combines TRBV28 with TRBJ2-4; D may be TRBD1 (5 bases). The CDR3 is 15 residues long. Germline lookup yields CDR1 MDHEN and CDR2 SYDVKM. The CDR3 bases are TGTGCCAGCAACCCGCAGGGTGTAACCAAAAACATTCGGTACTTC. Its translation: CASNPQGVTKNIRYF.

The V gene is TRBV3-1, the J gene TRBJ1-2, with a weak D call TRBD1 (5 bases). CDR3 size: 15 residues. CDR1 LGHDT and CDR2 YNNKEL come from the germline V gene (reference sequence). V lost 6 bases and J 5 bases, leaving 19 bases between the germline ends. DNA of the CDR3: TGTGCCAGCAGGCACCGGGCCACGGAGGGGTATGGCTACACCTTC. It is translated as CASRHRATEGYGYTF.

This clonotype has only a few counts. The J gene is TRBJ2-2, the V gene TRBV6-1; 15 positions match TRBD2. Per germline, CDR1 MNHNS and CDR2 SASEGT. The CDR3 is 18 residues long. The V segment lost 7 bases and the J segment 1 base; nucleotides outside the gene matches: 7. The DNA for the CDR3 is TGTGCCAGCACAAAGCAGGGACTAGCGGGGGGGAACACCGGGGAGCTGTTTTTT. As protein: CASTKQGLAGGNTGELFF.

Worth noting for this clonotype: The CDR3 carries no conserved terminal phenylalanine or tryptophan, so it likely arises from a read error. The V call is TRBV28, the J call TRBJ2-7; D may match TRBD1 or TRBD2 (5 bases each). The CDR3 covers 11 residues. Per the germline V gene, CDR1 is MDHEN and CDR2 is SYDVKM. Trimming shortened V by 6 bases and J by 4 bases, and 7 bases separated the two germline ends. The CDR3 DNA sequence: TGTGCCAGCAGAGAGGGGTACGAGCAGTACTCC. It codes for CASREGYEQYS.

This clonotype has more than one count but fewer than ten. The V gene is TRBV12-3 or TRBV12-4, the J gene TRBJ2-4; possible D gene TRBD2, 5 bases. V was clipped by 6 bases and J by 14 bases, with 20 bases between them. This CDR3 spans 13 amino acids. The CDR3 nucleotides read TGTGCCAGCAGCCAACCCCCGGGGAGCTCGAAGTACTTC. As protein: CASSQPPGSSKYF.

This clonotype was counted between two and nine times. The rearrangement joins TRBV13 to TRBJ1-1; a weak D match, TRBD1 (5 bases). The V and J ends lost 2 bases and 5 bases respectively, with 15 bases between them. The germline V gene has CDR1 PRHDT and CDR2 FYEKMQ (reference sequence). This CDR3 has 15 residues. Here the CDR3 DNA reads TGTGCCAGCAGCTTACCTTGGGGGGTTGGAACTGAAGCTTTCTTT. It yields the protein CASSLPWGVGTEAFF. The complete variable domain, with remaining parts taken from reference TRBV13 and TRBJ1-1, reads AAGVIQSPRHLIKEKRETATLKCYPIPRHDTVYWYQQGPGQDPQFLISFYEKMQSDKGSIPDRFSAQQFSDYHSELNMSSLELGDSALYFCASSLPWGVGTEAFFGQGTRLTVV.